The rows below give T cell receptor beta chains drawn from one sample of a study of Ad26.COV2.S vaccination and SARS-CoV-2 variants. Produced via immunoSEQ multiplex PCR; TCRdb's table is partial and in-frame only. There are some 460,000 clones in the sample; roughly nine tenths occur only once, and about 1.5% lies in the top ten. Sequenced material: peripheral blood, taken in a trial of Ad26.COV2.S vaccine versus placebo. Every receptor here comes from a person aged 18-60 years who received the Ad26.COV2.S COVID-19 vaccine or a placebo. Both conserved end residues are part of each CDR3. A D gene is named only where the DNA matches it firmly.

j_call	d_call	v_call	cdr3_aa
TRBJ2-5	TRBD2	TRBV7-6	CASSTGTSGGPDQYF
TRBJ1-5	.	TRBV21-1	CASSGFPGQTNNQPQHF
TRBJ1-2	TRBD1	TRBV5-4	CASRQTGEFGYTF
TRBJ2-1	.	TRBV3-1/TRBV3-2	CASSQDYYWEQFF
TRBJ2-5	.	TRBV7-2	CASSPSAGSGETQYF
TRBJ2-1	.	TRBV18	CASSPAAPVLGVQFF
TRBJ2-3	TRBD2	TRBV27	CASSPSSGGAGTQYF
TRBJ2-7	.	TRBV13	CASSLGRTGTPDEQYF
TRBJ1-1	.	TRBV3-1/TRBV3-2	CASSQGGGTAFF
TRBJ2-7	TRBD2	TRBV19	CASSPSGNYAFYEQYF
TRBJ2-7	.	TRBV5-1	CASSLDTYEQYF
TRBJ1-3	.	TRBV7-9	CASSLELRNTIYF
TRBJ1-2	.	TRBV18	CASSPGPNYGYTF
TRBJ2-1	.	TRBV4-3	CASSQDGGHLYNEQFF
TRBJ2-5	TRBD2	TRBV5-4	CASSLGLAGGQETQYF
TRBJ1-3	.	TRBV6-5	CASSYSWQFSGNTIYF
TRBJ2-7	.	TRBV30	CAWSVTHYEQYF
TRBJ1-1	.	TRBV19	CASMPWGGGNTEAFF
TRBJ2-1	.	TRBV19	CASVADAYNEQFF
TRBJ2-1	TRBD2	TRBV4-1	CASSQVAGLATYEQFF
TRBJ1-6	TRBD1	TRBV3-1/TRBV3-2	CASSQGQGITPLHF
TRBJ1-5	.	TRBV7-9	CASSPGPQPQHF
TRBJ2-1	.	TRBV15	CATSRVSEGNEQFF
TRBJ1-1	.	TRBV10-3	CAISGYGGGNTEAFF
TRBJ1-4	TRBD1	TRBV5-4	CASSLGGTGNEKLFF
TRBJ2-7	.	TRBV11-2	CASSLYSSPYEQYF
TRBJ2-1	.	TRBV29-1	CSVATGISDEQFF
TRBJ2-1	TRBD2	TRBV19	CASSTGSGRVSYNEQFF
TRBJ1-1	.	TRBV15	CATSREMNTEAFF
TRBJ1-1	.	TRBV18	CASSLWGNTEAFF
TRBJ2-7	.	TRBV9	CASSVDGRSYEQYF
TRBJ1-6	.	TRBV4-2	CASSPKYSYNSPLHF
TRBJ1-5	.	TRBV28	CASSLLDSGQPQHF
TRBJ2-5	.	TRBV28	CASSYSPSQETQYF